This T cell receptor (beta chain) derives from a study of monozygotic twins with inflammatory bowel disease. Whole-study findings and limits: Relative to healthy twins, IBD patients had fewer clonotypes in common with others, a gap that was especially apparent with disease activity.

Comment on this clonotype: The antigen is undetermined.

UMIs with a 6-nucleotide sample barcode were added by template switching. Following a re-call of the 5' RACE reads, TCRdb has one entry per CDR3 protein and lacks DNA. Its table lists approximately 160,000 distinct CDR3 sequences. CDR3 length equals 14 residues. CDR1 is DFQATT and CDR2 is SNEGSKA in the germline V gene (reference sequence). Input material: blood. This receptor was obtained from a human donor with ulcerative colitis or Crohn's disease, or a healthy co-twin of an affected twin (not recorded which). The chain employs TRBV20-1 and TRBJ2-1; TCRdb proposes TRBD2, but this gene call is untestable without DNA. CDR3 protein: CSAGLARSYNEQFF.